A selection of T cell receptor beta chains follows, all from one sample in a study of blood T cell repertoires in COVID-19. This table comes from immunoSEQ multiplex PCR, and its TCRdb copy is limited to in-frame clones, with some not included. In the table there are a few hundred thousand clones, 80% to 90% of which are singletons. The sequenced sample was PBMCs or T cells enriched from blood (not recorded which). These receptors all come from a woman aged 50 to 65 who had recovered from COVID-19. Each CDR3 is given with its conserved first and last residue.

CASSLEPLSYNEQFF | TRBJ2-1 | TRBV5-1
CASSTHLGQDRNYGYTF | TRBJ1-2 | TRBV9
CASSSGTAIYGYTF | TRBJ1-2 | TRBV5-8
CASSLVGSRGQDGYTF | TRBJ1-2 | TRBV27
CSSATGGTEAFF | TRBJ1-1 | TRBV29-1
CASSHKQGRGNSPLHF | TRBJ1-6 | TRBV3-1/TRBV3-2
CASRLRVTGESGGISTDTQYF | TRBJ2-3 | TRBV2
CASSQEPGQSSWKTQYF | TRBJ2-5 | TRBV14
CASSFVTSAPEQYF | TRBJ2-7 | TRBV5-4
CATGQGSGANVLTF | TRBJ2-6 | TRBV10-3
CAIGASGSVETQYF | TRBJ2-5 | TRBV10-3
CASSPLRAQTANYGYTF | TRBJ1-2 | TRBV5-1
CASSVGQVNTGELFF | TRBJ2-2 | TRBV19
CASSLSPGLYGYTF | TRBJ1-2 | TRBV28
CASSLSPRQYTDTQYF | TRBJ2-3 | TRBV5-1
CASSLRQGAGELFF | TRBJ2-2 | TRBV7-3
CASSPGLAGDETQYF | TRBJ2-5 | TRBV4-1
CASSLGTGGIGEQYF | TRBJ2-7 | TRBV5-8
CASSYTGGAGTEAFF | TRBJ1-1 | TRBV6-5
CASSYAGTGYYNEQFF | TRBJ2-1 | TRBV7-2
CASSLILGANQETQYF | TRBJ2-5 | TRBV5-4
CASAGQGYNEQFF | TRBJ2-1 | TRBV18
CATSRARTSVTPYEQYF | TRBJ2-7 | TRBV15
CASSFSPGTGPRAQYF | TRBJ2-5 | TRBV28
CASSQLGTGKGYEQYF | TRBJ2-7 | TRBV14
CASSEEEQSYGYTF | TRBJ1-2 | TRBV6-1
CASSHRAGGTGELFF | TRBJ2-2 | TRBV4-1
CASSIPSTGEDQPQHF | TRBJ1-5 | TRBV19
CASSINRVTEAFF | TRBJ1-1 | TRBV11-3
CAWNSYSGNTIYF | TRBJ1-3 | TRBV30
CASSHTSYGYTF | TRBJ1-2 | TRBV28
CASSLTGSGNTIYF | TRBJ1-3 | TRBV4-1
CASSQERSLAKNIQYF | TRBJ2-4 | TRBV4-1
CASSPSTGGTEAFF | TRBJ1-1 | TRBV18
CASSPGTGGVGAQYF | TRBJ2-5 | TRBV28
CASSAGLAGGGEEQFF | TRBJ2-1 | TRBV5-1
CASSVSSEIRVHTEAFF | TRBJ1-1 | TRBV9
CASSPGSTGELFF | TRBJ2-2 | TRBV18
CASSQYPGQIYGYTF | TRBJ1-2 | TRBV3-1/TRBV3-2
CASSGTAELTETQYF | TRBJ2-5 | TRBV5-1
CASSRTGEDEKLFF | TRBJ1-4 | TRBV10-2
CASQLRGQANTEAFF | TRBJ1-1 | TRBV28
CASSPTGLADHNEQFF | TRBJ2-1 | TRBV4-1
CASSNRETDTQYF | TRBJ2-3 | TRBV27
CASSLRANEKLFF | TRBJ1-4 | TRBV5-1
CASSPYRGNDQPQHF | TRBJ1-5 | TRBV27
CASSFSPSNAGELFF | TRBJ2-2 | TRBV11-2
CASSLSGGGDQPQHF | TRBJ1-5 | TRBV28
CASTTGGAGGNTIYF | TRBJ1-3 | TRBV28
CAWNRQGGSPLHF | TRBJ1-6 | TRBV30
CASSQPPTLQPQHF | TRBJ1-5 | TRBV4-1
CASSSSGTSGRAHTQYF | TRBJ2-3 | TRBV13
CASSRDGSSYEQYF | TRBJ2-7 | TRBV27
CASSPGQDRWAEAFF | TRBJ1-1 | TRBV18
CASGGTGIAGEQFF | TRBJ2-1 | TRBV2
CASSFPATQEQFF | TRBJ2-1 | TRBV28